The T cell receptor beta chain under discussion was sequenced for a study of CD8 T cells in ankylosing spondylitis. Worth noting for this clonotype: Its antigen is as yet unknown.

With 0 bases clipped from V and 6 bases from J, the junction kept 4 bases outside the gene matches. CDR3 length equals 15 residues. Germline CDR1 MNHEY, CDR2 SVGAGI. The study's findings and limits: Disease-associated clonotypes exhibited CD8+ identity and were relatively infrequent in peripheral blood. The study looked at matched synovial fluid samples from ankylosing spondylitis patients. Disease-linked clones were reported to be significantly enriched there. Reactive arthritis synovial fluid and blood previously showed some of these motif variants. Apparently characteristic of ankylosing spondylitis blood was a TCR beta motif (eight highly homologous variants).

Quantitative 5'-RACE with molecular barcodes generated TCR beta libraries. MiXCR, run by TCRdb on the 5' RACE reads, gives a single entry per CDR3 protein. The sample gives over 200,000 distinct CDR3 sequences, around 18% of which show up once; about 39% is in the top ten. The chain is built from TRBV6-5 and TRBJ2-3, with 9 positions matching TRBD2. Sequences were obtained from blood, either unsorted or a sorted T cell fraction (not recorded which). The source of this sequence is a male donor with ankylosing spondylitis. This CDR3 is CASSYSAGGGDTQYF. In nucleotides, the CDR3 is TGTGCCAGCAGTTACTCTGCGGGAGGGGGGGATACGCAGTATTTT.